The rows below give T cell receptor beta chains drawn from one sample of a study of metastatic and nonmetastatic thyroid tumors. TCRdb re-called the PCR reads with MiXCR. The data show about 16,000 clones, 25% to 30% seen once. The sample consisted of tumor tissue. These TCRs come from a male donor with papillary thyroid cancer or a benign thyroid nodule (not recorded which). Some clones in this sample may be carry-over from other donors' samples. The CDR3 runs from the conserved cysteine through the conserved F or W. Fields, in order: V gene, D gene, clone size, J gene, CDR3 protein, CDR3 DNA. D genes are given only for firm matches. Some rows mark clone size as missing; the rest say once, few, many or name a class of expanded clone.

>TRBV3-1|TRBD2|medium-sized|TRBJ2-7
CASSPGGWLAGGTYEQYF
TGTGCCAGCAGCCCGGGGGGCTGGCTAGCGGGAGGAACCTACGAGCAGTACTTC
>TRBV27|.|few|TRBJ2-7
CASSLSPRLSYEQYF
TGTGCCAGCAGTTTATCCCCCCGGCTAAGCTACGAGCAGTACTTC
>TRBV5-5|.|.|TRBJ2-7
CASSWRDGEQYF
TGTGCCAGCAGCTGGCGGGACGGCGAGCAGTACTTC
>TRBV6-1|.|.|TRBJ2-7
CASTLGSYEQYF
TGTGCCAGCACCCTCGGCTCCTACGAGCAGTACTTC
>TRBV6-5|.|.|TRBJ1-1
CASSYSDIGYTEAFF
TGTGCCAGCAGTTACTCCGACATTGGGTACACTGAAGCTTTCTTT
>TRBV12-3/TRBV12-4|.|few|TRBJ2-7
CASTERGSSYEQYF
TGTGCCAGCACAGAAAGGGGTAGCTCCTACGAGCAGTACTTC
>TRBV12-3/TRBV12-4|TRBD2|few|TRBJ2-7
CASRSYSGSPEGQYF
TGTGCCAGCAGATCCTATAGCGGGTCGCCGGAGGGGCAGTACTTC
>TRBV10-1|.|few|TRBJ2-7
CASSEVTGHEQYF
TGCGCCAGCAGTGAAGTCACGGGCCACGAGCAGTACTTC
>TRBV29-1|.|many|TRBJ2-7
CSVAGTPSSYEQYF
TGCAGCGTCGCCGGGACCCCAAGCTCCTACGAGCAGTACTTC
>TRBV12-3/TRBV12-4|TRBD1|.|TRBJ2-7
CASSYRGREYEQYF
TGTGCCAGCAGTTACAGGGGACGGGAATACGAGCAGTACTTC
>TRBV7-2|.|many|TRBJ2-5
CASTPSWERHETQYF
TGTGCCAGCACCCCCTCATGGGAGCGGCATGAGACCCAGTACTTC
>TRBV28|.|.|TRBJ1-1
CASSLAVSMAFF
TGTGCCAGCAGTTTGGCCGTCTCAATGGCTTTCTTT
>TRBV6-1|.|few|TRBJ1-3
CASSRDMSSGNTIYF
TGTGCCAGCAGCCGGGACATGAGCTCTGGAAACACCATATATTTT
>TRBV6-2/TRBV6-3|TRBD1|.|TRBJ1-5
CASSHPGQGPQPQHF
TGTGCCAGCAGCCACCCGGGACAGGGACCCCAGCCCCAGCATTTT
>TRBV7-9|.|.|TRBJ1-4
CASSFLEEEEKLFF
TGTGCCAGCAGCTTTCTGGAGGAGGAAGAAAAACTGTTTTTT
>TRBV20-1|TRBD1|.|TRBJ1-5
CSVQQGAGNQPQHF
TGCAGTGTTCAACAGGGGGCAGGCAATCAGCCCCAGCATTTT
>TRBV20-1|.|once|TRBJ1-6
CSARDINRGDSPLHF
TGCAGTGCTAGAGATATAAACAGAGGGGATTCACCCCTCCACTTT
>TRBV7-9|.|few|TRBJ2-7
CASSRGDNEQYF
TGTGCCAGCAGCCGGGGGGACAACGAGCAGTACTTC
>TRBV18|.|many|TRBJ1-3
CASSPASAASGNTIYF
TGTGCCAGCTCACCAGCTTCGGCAGCCTCTGGAAACACCATATATTTT
>TRBV3-1|.|medium-sized|TRBJ1-6
CASSQGTVWRNNSPLHF
TGTGCCAGCAGCCAAGGGACCGTCTGGAGGAATAATTCACCCCTCCACTTT
>TRBV28|.|few|TRBJ2-1
CASSSRTIGGHEQFF
TGTGCCAGCAGTAGTAGGACTATCGGGGGCCACGAGCAGTTCTTC
>TRBV27|TRBD2|few|TRBJ2-7
CASSLRGGRYEQYF
TGTGCCAGCAGTTTACGGGGGGGGAGGTACGAGCAGTACTTC
>TRBV27|TRBD2|medium-sized|TRBJ2-7
CASSVAGGVYEQYF
TGTGCCAGCAGTGTAGCGGGAGGGGTGTACGAGCAGTACTTC
>TRBV19|.|.|TRBJ1-1
CASSVQSMNTEAFF
TGTGCCAGTAGTGTACAGTCCATGAACACTGAAGCTTTCTTT
>TRBV7-2|.|medium-sized|TRBJ2-5
CATQHSGLGTQYF
TGTGCCACCCAACATTCAGGCCTGGGGACCCAGTACTTC
>TRBV6-4|.|many|TRBJ2-1
CASRDRGPPLAGSYNEQFF
TGTGCCAGCAGGGACAGGGGTCCCCCGCTAGCGGGATCGTACAATGAGCAGTTCTTC
>TRBV20-1|.|.|TRBJ2-7
CSANPELGNYEQYF
TGCAGTGCTAACCCGGAACTAGGGAACTACGAGCAGTACTTC
>TRBV19|.|.|TRBJ1-1
CASSIDIPRVAFF
TGTGCCAGTAGTATAGACATACCAAGAGTAGCTTTCTTT
>TRBV6-1|.|few|TRBJ2-1
CASSDLGGDNEQFF
TGTGCCAGCAGTGATCTTGGGGGAGACAATGAGCAGTTCTTC
>TRBV5-4|.|many|TRBJ1-1
CASSGVVENTEAFF
TGTGCCAGCAGCGGGGTCGTTGAGAACACTGAAGCTTTCTTT
>TRBV20-1|TRBD1|.|TRBJ2-1
CSATHPGQGYSEQFF
TGCAGTGCCACTCATCCGGGACAGGGGTACAGTGAGCAGTTCTTC
>TRBV5-1|.|once|TRBJ1-2
CASSLGHNYGYTF
TGCGCCAGCAGCTTGGGACATAACTATGGCTACACCTTC
>TRBV29-1|.|many|TRBJ2-3
CSGKRGEDTQYF
TGCAGCGGCAAGAGGGGGGAAGATACGCAGTATTTT
>TRBV2|TRBD2|many|TRBJ2-6
CASIGAGEPPGANVLTF
TGTGCCAGCATCGGAGCGGGAGAGCCACCAGGGGCCAACGTCCTGACTTTC
>TRBV19|TRBD1|many|TRBJ2-1
CASSSRGTGERVEQFF
TGTGCCAGTAGTTCCCGAGGGACAGGGGAGAGGGTTGAGCAGTTCTTC
>TRBV6-1|.|few|TRBJ1-1
CASSEHTPGGAFF
TGTGCCAGCAGTGAACACACTCCGGGTGGAGCTTTCTTT